The text below deals with one TCR beta chain. The target antigen is unknown. The PCR made use of 60 Vbeta and 13 Jbeta primers. Only in-frame clones appear in the TCRdb table, and some are missing; sequencing was by immunoSEQ multiplex PCR. The sample holds 150,000 to 200,000 clones; around four fifths are singletons and the top ten take approximately 1.4%. This sample is drawn from a study of cytomegalovirus exposure and HLA in healthy donors. Background on the study: Earlier, 150 million to 200 million T cells were analyzed, and over 95 million unique TCR beta sequences were found among them. Study-level points and caveats: A later analysis reportedly found fewer N-insertions in an Asian-associated ancestry cluster than the roughly 670-donor mean.

Trimming cost V 1 base and J 4 bases, with 10 bases left between them. Germline assignment: CDR1 SQVTM and CDR2 ANQGSEA. This CDR3 region has 13 residues. The TCR comes from a woman aged 25 to 39 in good health and CMV-seronegative. What was sequenced was PBMCs. The gene calls are TRBV29-1 and TRBJ1-2, with a possible D match to TRBD1 (5 bases). The CDR3 reads CSVEGTSAYGYTF. CDR3 coding DNA: TGCAGCGTTGAAGGGACATCCGCCTATGGCTACACCTTC.